Described below is a single T cell receptor beta chain sequence and its context. Antigen unknown. Other DNA sequences in this sample translate to the same CDR3. These data are taken from a study of cytomegalovirus exposure and HLA in healthy donors. Across the study: The study placed 70% to 90% of its 350 to 400 genotyped donors in the Caucasian-associated ancestry cluster.

The PCR contained 60 Vbeta and 13 Jbeta primers. Using immunoSEQ multiplex PCR, the repertoire was profiled, and TCRdb retains in-frame clones only, with some absent. Among some 140,000 clones listed, 80% were seen once. The CDR3 totals 12 residues. V lost 0 bases and J lost 7, with 5 bases in between. The germline V gene has CDR1 SGDLS and CDR2 YYNGEE. Findings of the study overall: Across donors, most TCRs were seen rarely, yet some public ones were widespread. A later analysis reportedly identified an Asian-associated ancestry cluster as carrying fewer N-insertions than the 666-donor mean. In an earlier analysis, most TCR beta V segments were productive about 87% or about 30% of the time.

Sequenced sample: PBMCs. This chain links TRBV9 with TRBJ2-1; D is unresolved. The TCR sequence derives from a man aged 30 to 39 in good health and CMV-seronegative. The CDR3 nucleotides read TGTGCCAGCAGCGTAGATCTGAATGAGCAGTTCTTC. It translates to CASSVDLNEQFF.